This T cell receptor (beta chain) derives from a study of T cell responses to AZD1222 COVID-19 vaccine (dated by TCRdb to the early 2020s). Turning to the overall study: Because spike-specific TCR depth and breadth did not differ between the two schedules, AZD1222 recipients who got a second dose at roughly 4 weeks were pooled with those who got a second dose at roughly 12 weeks. TCR sequencing was performed for approximately 240 trial participants, of whom approximately 200 were given two doses of AZD1222 and roughly 25 were given two doses of MenACWY control vaccine. Trial participants were enrolled by age into 18-55, 56-69 and 70-plus year subgroups, with about 150, 28 and 57 TCR-sequenced participants respectively. The study at large found these results: The vaccine-associated CD4 TCRs covered the entire spike protein, and the dominant responses fell in regions 160-218 and 743-854. The 56-69-year group was small, and its depth increase did not reach significance, likely because of low power. A significant rise in spike-specific TCR breadth and depth was observed after two AZD1222 doses relative to day 0 and relative to MenACWY recipients. Conclusions about previously exposed vaccinees were limited because only six AZD1222 recipients were SARS-CoV-2 seropositive at baseline. Nearly half of unique spike-specific TCRs reportedly recognized epitopes outside regions mutated in the B.1.351 and B.1.1.7 variants. Most participants were white British and females outnumbered males, and the authors suggested that clonal diversity may have been underestimated. Because no day 14 peak-response samples were available, the repertoires could be characterized only after the peak T cell response.

According to the germline V gene, CDR1 reads SGHVS and CDR2 reads FQNEAQ. Its CDR3 holds 14 amino acids, cysteine through phenylalanine. The CDR3 DNA has 42 bases and is translated from base 1. The junction carries 10 bases between V and J, which are trimmed by 3 bases and 1 base respectively. The meaning of the sample's time point label: baseline before first vaccination. Vaccinee samples were obtained from the UK trials COV001 and COV002, which included a single-blind randomized controlled phase 2/3 trial of AZD1222 (ChAdOx1 nCoV-19) in healthy adults. For TCRbeta chain sequencing, PBMC samples from trial participants were taken at day 0 and at day 28 after the second dose. The CDR3 regions of human TCRbeta chains were analyzed by immunosequencing. The study's own analysis went as follows. TCRs in the repertoires were compared against a reference library of SARS-CoV-2-specific TCRs that had been generated with the MIRA antigen-specificity platform. Breadth was defined as the fraction of unique TCRs that were SARS-CoV-2-associated. Depth was defined as the fraction of total T cells that were SARS-CoV-2-associated. Using the MIRA data, each spike-specific TCR was assigned both to the spike region to which the TCR was reactive and to a CD4 or CD8 class. Log10-transformed breadth and depth values were compared by one-way ANOVA with Sidak's multiple comparisons tests. This immuneACCESS table, as held by TCRdb, lists in-frame sequences with V and J called but not all clones. Of the missing ones, under half trace to an unresolved V gene in checked studies; the others have no known cause. V, J and clone size derive from that table, while D and trimming were established from the DNA sequence. Here the sample has 150,000 or so clones; roughly 90% occur a single time. The ten largest clones capture more than 1.2% of the sample.

Of note for this clone: Its antigen is currently not known. Base qualities are missing; no much larger clone stands one base away.

The TCR sequence derives from an adult in good health. The rearranged chain carries TRBV7-8 and TRBJ2-7; a tentative D match to TRBD1 spans 7 bases. Source: peripheral blood, taken on day 0 of AZD1222 vaccination. The CDR3 in this case is CASSFPGGSYEQYF. The DNA sequence is as follows: TGTGCCAGCAGCTTCCCAGGGGGGTCCTACGAGCAGTACTTC.